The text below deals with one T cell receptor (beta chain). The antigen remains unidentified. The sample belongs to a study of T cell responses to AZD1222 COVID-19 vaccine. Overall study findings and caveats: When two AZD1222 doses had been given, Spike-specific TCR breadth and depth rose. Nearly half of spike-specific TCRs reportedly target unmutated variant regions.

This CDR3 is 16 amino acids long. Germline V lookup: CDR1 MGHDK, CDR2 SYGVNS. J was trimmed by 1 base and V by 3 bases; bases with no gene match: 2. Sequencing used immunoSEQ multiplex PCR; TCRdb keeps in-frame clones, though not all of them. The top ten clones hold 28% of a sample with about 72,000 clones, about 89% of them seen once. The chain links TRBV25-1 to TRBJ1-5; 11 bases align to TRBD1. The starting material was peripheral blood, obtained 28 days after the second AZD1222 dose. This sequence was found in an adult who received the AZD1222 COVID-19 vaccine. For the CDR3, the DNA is TGTGCCAGCAGTGACGGACAGGGGGCCAGCAATCAGCCCCAGCATTTT. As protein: CASSDGQGASNQPQHF. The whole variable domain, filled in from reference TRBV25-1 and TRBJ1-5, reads EADIYQTPRYLVIGTGKKITLECSQTMGHDKMYWYQQDPGMELHLIHYSYGVNSTEKGDLSSESTVSRIRTEHFPLTLESARPSHTSQYLCASSDGQGASNQPQHFGDGTRLSIL.